This T cell receptor beta chain was observed in a study of cytomegalovirus exposure and HLA in healthy donors. Generated by immunoSEQ multiplex PCR, the TCRdb table keeps only in-frame clones and is missing some. The table lists about 60,000 clones, around 90% of them singletons. The CDR3 is made up of 13 amino acids. Germline loops: CDR1 KGHSH, CDR2 LQKENI. Trimming stripped 3 bases from V and 3 bases from J, with 9 bases between. This receptor was obtained from a man younger than 35 in good health and CMV-seronegative. The chain is built from TRBV18 and TRBJ2-7; D might be TRBD2 (5 bases). Sample: PBMCs. The chain's CDR3 is CASSPPSSYEQYF. DNA for the CDR3: TGTGCCAGCTCACCGCCTAGCAGCTACGAGCAGTACTTC.